Detailed here is one T cell receptor (beta chain). Its antigen is unidentified. This entry is derived from a study of shared clonotypes between healthy human individuals. Study conclusions and caveats: Non-shared clonotypes displayed generation probabilities falling below those of clonotypes present in all four donors.

The trim removed 5 bases at V and 4 bases at J, leaving 10 bases unmatched. Germline CDR1 reads SGHNT; CDR2 reads YYREEE (reference sequence). The CDR3 is 17 residues long. TCRdb keeps only in-frame clones here, not all; method: immunoSEQ multiplex PCR. The data show a few million clones, approximately 94% seen once. The sequence came from a man between 18 and 29 years old in good health. The sample was naive CD4+ T cells sorted from blood. Subset indicated: CD45RA+ positively selected. The chain links TRBV5-4 to TRBJ2-6; 9 nucleotides match TRBD2. The CDR3 coding sequence is TGTGCCAGCAGGTCTCCGGGACTAGCTGCCGGGGCCAACGTCCTGACTTTC. It translates to CASRSPGLAAGANVLTF.